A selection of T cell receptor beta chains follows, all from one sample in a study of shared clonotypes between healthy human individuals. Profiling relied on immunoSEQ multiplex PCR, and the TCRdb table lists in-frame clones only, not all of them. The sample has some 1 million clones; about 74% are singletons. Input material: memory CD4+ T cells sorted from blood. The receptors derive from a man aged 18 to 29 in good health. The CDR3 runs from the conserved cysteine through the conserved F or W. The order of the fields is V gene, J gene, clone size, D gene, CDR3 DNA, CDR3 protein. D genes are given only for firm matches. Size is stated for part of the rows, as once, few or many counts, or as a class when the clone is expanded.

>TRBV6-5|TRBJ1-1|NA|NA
TGTGCCAGCAGGCTGACCGGTCACACTGAAGCTTTCTTT
CASRLTGHTEAFF
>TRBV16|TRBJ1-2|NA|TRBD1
TGTGCCAGCAGCCACCAAGGGACAGGAGCTAACTATGGCTACACCTTC
CASSHQGTGANYGYTF
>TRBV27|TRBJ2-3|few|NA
TGTGCCAGCAACCCCCAGGGGTTCACAGATACGCAGTATTTT
CASNPQGFTDTQYF
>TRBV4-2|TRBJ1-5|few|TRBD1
TGTGCCAGCAGCCAAGGGGACAGAAATCAGCCCCAGCATTTT
CASSQGDRNQPQHF
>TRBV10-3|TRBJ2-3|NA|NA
TGTGCCATCAGTTCTAAGCTGCAAGATACGCAGTATTTT
CAISSKLQDTQYF
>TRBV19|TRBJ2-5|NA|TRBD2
TGTGCCAGTAGTATGTTTTCGGTAGCGGGATCGGAGACCCAGTACTTC
CASSMFSVAGSETQYF
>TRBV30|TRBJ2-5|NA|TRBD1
TGTGCCTTATCTCAGGGGGCGCACGCCCAGTACTTC
CALSQGAHAQYF
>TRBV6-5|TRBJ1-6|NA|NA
TGTGCCAGCAGAATTCAGGGTTATTCACCCCTCCACTTT
CASRIQGYSPLHF
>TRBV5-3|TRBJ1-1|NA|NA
TGTGCCAGAAGCCCCGGACGGACGAACACTGAAGCTTTCTTT
CARSPGRTNTEAFF
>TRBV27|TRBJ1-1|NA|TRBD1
TGTGCCAGCAGTTCGACAGGGAGGGGCACTGAAGCTTTCTTT
CASSSTGRGTEAFF
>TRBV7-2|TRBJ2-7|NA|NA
TGTGCCAGCAGCTTAAGTACCGTTCCCCTACCCCCCCAATACGAGCAGTACTTC
CASSLSTVPLPPQYEQYF
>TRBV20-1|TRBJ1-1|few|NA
TGCAGTGCTAGAGTCTGGGAAGCTTTCTTT
CSARVWEAFF
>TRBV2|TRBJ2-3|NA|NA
TGTGCCAGCAGGAAAGACAGGACAGATACGCAGTATTTT
CASRKDRTDTQYF
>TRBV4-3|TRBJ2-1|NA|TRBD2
TGCGCCAGCAGCCAAGATACTAGCGGAGGCTACAATGAGCAGTTCTTC
CASSQDTSGGYNEQFF
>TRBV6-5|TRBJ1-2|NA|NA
TGTGCCAGCAGTACCCCTCAGGGTGGCTACACCTTC
CASSTPQGGYTF
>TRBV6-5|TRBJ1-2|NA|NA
TGTGCCAGCAGGGTACAGGGCAGATATGGCTACACCTTC
CASRVQGRYGYTF
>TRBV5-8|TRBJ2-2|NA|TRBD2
TGTGCCACCCGGACTAGCGGGCCCACCGGGGAGCTGTTTTTT
CATRTSGPTGELFF
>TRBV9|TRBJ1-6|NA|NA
TGTGCCAGCAGCCTACGACAGGACGCTTCACCCCTCCACTTT
CASSLRQDASPLHF
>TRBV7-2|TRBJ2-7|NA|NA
TGTGCCAGCAGCTTAGAAGGGGGGCCCTACGAGCAGTACTTC
CASSLEGGPYEQYF
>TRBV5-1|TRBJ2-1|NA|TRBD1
TGCGCCAGCAGCTCAACAGGGGGCGCATCAGGTAATGAGCAGTTCTTC
CASSSTGGASGNEQFF
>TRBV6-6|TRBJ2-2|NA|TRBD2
TGTGCCAGCAGGCCGACTAGCCTGAACACCGGGGAGCTGTTTTTT
CASRPTSLNTGELFF
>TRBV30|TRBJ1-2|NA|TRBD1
TGTGCCTGGAGCCAGGGGGCACGGGGACTCTATGGCTACACCTTC
CAWSQGARGLYGYTF
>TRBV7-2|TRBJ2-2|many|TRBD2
TGTGCCAGCAGCCTGGGGACTAGCGGGAGTTTCACCGGGGAGCTGTTTTTT
CASSLGTSGSFTGELFF
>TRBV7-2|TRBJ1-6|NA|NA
TGTGCCAGCAGCTTAGGGGCGTATTCACCCCTCCACTTT
CASSLGAYSPLHF
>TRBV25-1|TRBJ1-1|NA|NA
TGTGCCAGCAACGCGGCACCCGGACAGAAAGGGGATGAAGCTTTCTTT
CASNAAPGQKGDEAFF
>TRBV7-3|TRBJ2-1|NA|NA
TGTGCCAGCAGCCCTGGACTGGCCTACAATGAGCAGTTCTTC
CASSPGLAYNEQFF
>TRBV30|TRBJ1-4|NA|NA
TGTGCCTGGAGTGCGGGGGGAGTGGGAGAAAAACTGTTTTTT
CAWSAGGVGEKLFF
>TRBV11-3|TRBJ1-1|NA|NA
TGTGCCAGCAGCTTAAATTTGAACACTGAAGCTTTCTTT
CASSLNLNTEAFF
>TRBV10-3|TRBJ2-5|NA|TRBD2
TGTGCCATCAGTGAGTCGTCTTCGGCTAGCGGCCAAGAGACCCAGTACTTC
CAISESSSASGQETQYF